This T cell receptor beta chain was observed in a study of blood T cell repertoires in COVID-19. The wider study: Whether acute or convalescent, the COVID-19 samples came from the United States, Italy and Spain. From T cells, B-cell-depleted T cells, or PBMCs came the material, which was cDNA or gDNA.

This clone showed up just once. In the original analysis: By means of reference gene primer amplification, nucleated cell counts were estimated. The method was immunoSEQ multiplex PCR; TCRdb's version includes in-frame clones alone and lacks a portion of them. V and J calls and clone size are as listed in that table; D and trimming were resolved from the DNA. The sample contains tens of thousands of clones, roughly 85% of which appear only once. In germline, CDR1 is GTSNPN, CDR2 SVGIG (reference sequence). The length of the CDR3 is 12 residues. V lost 5 bases, J lost 4 bases, and 3 bases stayed unmatched.

The sample comprised peripheral blood. This rearrangement joins TRBV30 to TRBJ2-7, with 9 bases identical to TRBD1. The sequence was obtained from a man in his fifties with active or convalescent COVID-19. Here the CDR3 reads CAWGTGTYEQYF. The CDR3 DNA is TGTGCCTGGGGGACAGGGACGTACGAGCAGTACTTC.